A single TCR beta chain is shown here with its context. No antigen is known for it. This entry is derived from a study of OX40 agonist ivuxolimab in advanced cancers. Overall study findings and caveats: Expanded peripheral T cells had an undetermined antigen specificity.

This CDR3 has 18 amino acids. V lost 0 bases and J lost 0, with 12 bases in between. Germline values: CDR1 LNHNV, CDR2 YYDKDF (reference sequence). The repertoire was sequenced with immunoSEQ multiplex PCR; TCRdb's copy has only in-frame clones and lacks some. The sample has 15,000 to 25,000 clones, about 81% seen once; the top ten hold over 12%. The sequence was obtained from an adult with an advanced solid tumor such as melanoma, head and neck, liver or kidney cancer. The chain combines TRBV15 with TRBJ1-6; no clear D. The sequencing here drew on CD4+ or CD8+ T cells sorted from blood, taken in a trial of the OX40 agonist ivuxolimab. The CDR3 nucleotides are TGTGCCACCAGCAGAGACAGAACAGCAAGCTCCTATAATTCACCCCTCCACTTT. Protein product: CATSRDRTASSYNSPLHF.